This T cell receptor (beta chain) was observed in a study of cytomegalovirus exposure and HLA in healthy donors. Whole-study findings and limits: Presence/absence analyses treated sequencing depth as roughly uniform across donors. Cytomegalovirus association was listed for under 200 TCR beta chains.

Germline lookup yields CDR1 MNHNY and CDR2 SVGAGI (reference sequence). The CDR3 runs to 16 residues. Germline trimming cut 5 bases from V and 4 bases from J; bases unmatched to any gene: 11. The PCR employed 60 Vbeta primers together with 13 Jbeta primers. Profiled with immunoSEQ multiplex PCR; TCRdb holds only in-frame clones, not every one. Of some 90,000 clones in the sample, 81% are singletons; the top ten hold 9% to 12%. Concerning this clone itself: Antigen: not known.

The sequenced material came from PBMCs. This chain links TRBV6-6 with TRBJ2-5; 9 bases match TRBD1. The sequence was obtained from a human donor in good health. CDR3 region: CASSPRDRDLGETQYF. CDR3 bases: TGTGCCAGCAGTCCCCGGGACAGGGACTTGGGAGAGACCCAGTACTTC.